Each of the 26 T cell receptor beta chains below was sequenced from the same sample in a study of vaccination effects on CD4 cells after COVID-19. With more than 9 days of culture completed, CD4+ T cells were isolated. Repertoires were generated with immunoSEQ multiplex PCR, while TCRdb's copy carries only in-frame clones and drops some. The sample yields 70,000 to 75,000 clones, 75% to 80% seen once. No antigen has been identified for these receptors. The sequenced sample was CD4+ T cells from PBMCs cultured without peptide, obtained before COVID-19 vaccination. All receptors come from a human donor who received a COVID-19 vaccine.

The chain recombines TRBV7-9 with TRBJ2-6; 8 positions agree with TRBD2. The CDR3 is made up of 14 amino acids. V was pared by 4 bases and J by 12 bases, with 8 bases of the junction left unmatched. CDR1 is SEHNR and CDR2 is FQNEAQ in the germline V gene (reference sequence). This chain's CDR3 is CASSSREGPTVLTF. The CDR3 DNA reads as TGTGCCAGCAGCTCCCGGGAGGGTCCCACCGTCCTGACTTTC. Variable domain in full (rest from reference TRBV7-9 and TRBJ2-6): DTGVSQNPRHKITKRGQNVTFRCDPISEHNRLYWYRQTLGQGPEFLTYFQNEAQLEKSRLLSDRFSAERPKGSFSTLEIQRTEQGDSAMYLCASSSREGPTVLTFGAGSRLTVL.

The V gene is TRBV24-1, the J gene TRBJ2-5; 7 bases are a match to TRBD2. Germline lookup yields CDR1 KGHDR and CDR2 SFDVKD. V shed 4 bases and J 3 bases; nucleotides not matched to a gene: 10. The CDR3 loop spans 16 amino acids. CDR3 sequence: CATSEGFGAGEETQYF. The CDR3 DNA reads as TGTGCCACCAGTGAGGGGTTCGGTGCGGGGGAAGAGACCCAGTACTTC.

This chain uses TRBV24-1 with TRBJ1-3; perhaps TRBD1 as D (6 bases). Trimming stripped 3 bases from V and 0 bases from J, with 8 bases between. The CDR3 extends over 15 amino acids. Germline assignment: CDR1 KGHDR and CDR2 SFDVKD. The CDR3, as DNA: TGTGCCACCAGTGATCCACAGGGCTCTGGAAACACCATATATTTT. Encoded protein: CATSDPQGSGNTIYF.

This clone was observed a handful of times. The chain links TRBV28 to TRBJ1-6; no clear D. The CDR3 contains 15 residues. The V end was cut by 2 bases, the J end by 4 bases, with 9 bases between. CDR1 is MDHEN and CDR2 is SYDVKM in the germline V gene. The CDR3 DNA sequence: TGTGCCAGCAGTTTAATGGCAGTGTATAATTCACCCCTCCACTTT. It is translated as CASSLMAVYNSPLHF.

This clone has more than one count but fewer than ten. V usage is TRBV7-9 and J usage is TRBJ1-5; maybe TRBD1 (5 bases). Trimming left V 2 bases short and J 1 base short, with 6 bases between. Germline lookup yields CDR1 SEHNR and CDR2 FQNEAQ (reference sequence). This CDR3 comprises 14 residues. The CDR3 spells CASSLQGSNQPQHF. The CDR3 DNA reads as TGTGCCAGCAGCTTACAGGGAAGCAATCAGCCCCAGCATTTT. Full variable domain (outside the CDR3, taken from reference TRBV7-9 and TRBJ1-5): DTGVSQNPRHKITKRGQNVTFRCDPISEHNRLYWYRQTLGQGPEFLTYFQNEAQLEKSRLLSDRFSAERPKGSFSTLEIQRTEQGDSAMYLCASSLQGSNQPQHFGDGTRLSIL.

The chain is built from TRBV6-2 or TRBV6-3 and TRBJ1-3; D is ambiguous. CDR1 is MNHEY, CDR2 SVGEGT, per germline. CDR3 length: 15 residues. Trimming removed 2 bases from V and 0 bases from J, with 8 bases in between. CDR3 DNA sequence: TGTGCCAGCAGTTACGTGGGGATCTCTGGAAACACCATATATTTT. It translates to CASSYVGISGNTIYF.

The chain couples TRBV12-3 or TRBV12-4 to TRBJ2-1; D ambiguous. Trimming removed 10 bases from V and 3 bases from J, with 13 bases in between. The CDR3 contains 13 residues. For the CDR3, the DNA is TGTGCCACCGCCTTCTGGAGCTACAATGAGCAGTTCTTC. Its translation is CATAFWSYNEQFF.

This chain joins TRBV18 and TRBJ1-1, with a possible D match to TRBD1 (6 bases). Trimming cost V 2 bases and J 4 bases, with 14 bases left between them. The CDR3 has 15 residues. Germline V lookup: CDR1 KGHSH, CDR2 LQKENI. CDR3 sequence (DNA): TGTGCCAGCTCACCAGCTGCGGGGGGCGGCACTGAAGCTTTCTTT. The encoded protein is CASSPAAGGGTEAFF.

The rearrangement uses TRBV5-1 and TRBJ2-5; D possibly uses TRBD1 or TRBD2 (6 bases each). This CDR3 comprises 15 residues. Trimming removed 3 bases at V and 4 bases at J, with 16 bases between. CDR1 is SGHRS, CDR2 YFSETQ, per germline. CDR3 region: CASSWTTGGSETQYF. CDR3 bases: TGCGCCAGCAGCTGGACGACAGGAGGGTCAGAGACCCAGTACTTC.

The rearrangement joins TRBV7-3 to TRBJ2-3; D tentatively fits TRBD1 or TRBD2 (5 bases each). Trimming took 4 bases from V and 4 from J, leaving 18 bases between them. The CDR3 runs 16 residues. Germline-derived CDR1 and CDR2 are SGHTA and FQGTGA. Written as DNA, the CDR3 is TGTGCCAGCAGCTCCGCTAGCCCCGTGGGGGCAGATACGCAGTATTTT. This encodes CASSSASPVGADTQYF.

This chain uses TRBV29-1 with TRBJ2-5; 8 bases are shared with TRBD1. V shed 6 bases, J shed 2 bases, and the junction held 5 bases outside the gene matches. CDR3 size: 13 residues. In germline, CDR1 is SQVTM, CDR2 ANQGSEA. The CDR3 protein is CSVSRTGQETQYF. CDR3 sequence (DNA): TGCAGCGTATCAAGGACAGGGCAAGAGACCCAGTACTTC.

V is TRBV2 and J is TRBJ1-3, with 7 bases matching TRBD1. The CDR3 spans 16 residues. The junction had 8 bases not matched to a gene; V was cut back by 5 bases and J by 1 base. The germline CDR1 and CDR2 sequences are SNHLY and FYNNEI. CDR3 in DNA: TGTGCCAGCAGTTCCTACAGGGGCGCATCTGGAAACACCATATATTTT. Translated, it gives CASSSYRGASGNTIYF.

J is TRBJ2-2 and V is TRBV6-4; D may match TRBD1 or TRBD2 (5 bases each). The germline V gene has CDR1 MRHNA and CDR2 SNTAGT. V was shortened by 6 bases and J by 0 bases, with 8 bases between the two germline ends. This CDR3 region has 14 residues. Here the CDR3 DNA reads TGTGCCAGCAGCTTGGGACCGAACACCGGGGAGCTGTTTTTT. Translated: CASSLGPNTGELFF.

The rearrangement uses TRBV11-2 and TRBJ2-5, with 12 bases aligning to TRBD2. Trimming cost V 5 bases and J 5 bases; bases outside gene matches: 6. In germline, CDR1 is SGHAT, CDR2 FQNNGV. The CDR3 loop spans 15 amino acids. In nucleotides, the CDR3 is TGTGCCAGCAGCCAAGGACTAGCGGGATATGAGACCCAGTACTTC. Its translation is CASSQGLAGYETQYF.

The V gene is TRBV2, the J gene TRBJ2-1, with TRBD2 matching 13 bases. Germline loops: CDR1 SNHLY, CDR2 FYNNEI. The CDR3 loop spans 18 amino acids. V shed 6 bases, J shed 0 bases, and the junction held 8 bases outside the gene matches. The CDR3 DNA follows: TGTGCCAGCAGCTCCGGACTAGCGGGGGCTCCCTCCTACAATGAGCAGTTCTTC. It encodes CASSSGLAGAPSYNEQFF.

V usage is TRBV30 and J usage is TRBJ1-2; 7 positions agree with TRBD1. Losses at the gene ends were 1 base for V and 3 bases for J; bases not matched to a gene: 8. Per germline, CDR1 GTSNPN and CDR2 SVGIG (reference sequence). The CDR3 loop spans 15 amino acids. CDR3 protein: CAWSEGSGGYYGYTF. The CDR3 nucleotides read TGTGCCTGGAGTGAGGGTTCAGGGGGGTACTATGGCTACACCTTC.

The rearrangement joins TRBV19 to TRBJ2-2, with D hard to call. The CDR3 consists of 16 residues. V was cut by 6 bases and J by 4 bases, with 18 bases left in between. Germline CDR1 is LNHDA and CDR2 is SQIVND (reference sequence). The CDR3 nucleotides are TGTGCCAGTAGAATACACATTGGGCCTAGCACCGGGGAGCTGTTTTTT. It translates to CASRIHIGPSTGELFF.

J is TRBJ1-6 and V is TRBV6-4, with a possible D match to TRBD1 (5 bases). The CDR3 sequence is 14 residues long. The V gene's germline CDR1 is MRHNA and CDR2 SNTAGT. V was trimmed by 8 bases and J by 10 bases, leaving 18 bases between them. The CDR3 coding sequence is TGTGCCAGCGCACCTTCTGGGGGGGGGTCACCCCTCCACTTT. Translation: CASAPSGGGSPLHF.

This clone was observed a handful of times. V usage is TRBV5-6 and J usage is TRBJ1-4; TRBD1 is a possible D gene (5 bases). The length of the CDR3 is 12 residues. CDR1 and CDR2 (germline): SGHDT, YYEEEE. The V end was cut by 5 bases, the J end by 8 bases, with 10 bases between. The DNA of the CDR3 is TGTGCCAGCAGGAGAGGGGAGGAAAAACTGTTTTTT. Its translation: CASRRGEEKLFF.

The rearrangement links TRBV19 to TRBJ1-5; 9 bases align to TRBD1. This CDR3 has 17 amino acids. Germline V gene lookup returns CDR1 LNHDA and CDR2 SQIVND (reference sequence). J was trimmed by 0 bases and V by 6 bases; bases with no gene match: 9. CDR3 coding DNA: TGTGCCAGTAGCGTCCGGGGACAGGGTATTAGCAATCAGCCCCAGCATTTT. Encoded protein: CASSVRGQGISNQPQHF. The full variable domain, in which reference TRBV19 and TRBJ1-5 provide the parts outside the CDR3, is DGGITQSPKYLFRKEGQNVTLSCEQNLNHDAMYWYRQDPGQGLRLIYYSQIVNDFQKGDIAEGYSVSREKKESFPLTVTSAQKNPTAFYLCASSVRGQGISNQPQHFGDGTRLSIL.

The J gene is TRBJ2-1, the V gene TRBV19, with D tentatively TRBD1 or TRBD2 (6 bases each). The length of the CDR3 is 15 residues. The V and J ends lost 5 bases and 7 bases respectively, with 18 bases between them. The germline V gene encodes CDR1 LNHDA and CDR2 SQIVND (reference sequence). This CDR3 is CASSLPRGLGNEQFF. The CDR3 nucleotides are TGTGCCAGTAGTCTGCCACGGGGGCTAGGTAATGAGCAGTTCTTC.

The CDR3 coding sequence is TGTGCCAGTAGTGTGGACGGAGGGTATAATGAGCAGTTCTTC. It translates to CASSVDGGYNEQFF. This chain connects TRBV19 to TRBJ2-1; a possible D gene is TRBD2 (6 bases). Looked up from germline, CDR1 is LNHDA and CDR2 is SQIVND (reference sequence). Trimming shortened V by 5 bases and J by 7 bases, and 15 bases separated the two germline ends. The CDR3 runs 14 residues. The full variable domain, with the rest looked up from reference TRBV19 and TRBJ2-1, is DGGITQSPKYLFRKEGQNVTLSCEQNLNHDAMYWYRQDPGQGLRLIYYSQIVNDFQKGDIAEGYSVSREKKESFPLTVTSAQKNPTAFYLCASSVDGGYNEQFFGPGTRLTVL.

The chain combines TRBV19 with TRBJ1-5, with TRBD1 matching 9 bases. CDR1 and CDR2 (germline): LNHDA, SQIVND (reference sequence). The CDR3 contains 15 residues. The trim removed 4 bases at V and 5 bases at J, leaving 6 bases unmatched. The CDR3 DNA follows: TGTGCCAGTAGTACTCGGACAGGGGAGCATCAGCCCCAGCATTTT. It encodes CASSTRTGEHQPQHF.

The V and J genes are TRBV7-9 and TRBJ2-4; TRBD2 matches at 7 bases. The CDR3 is 18 residues long. CDR1 SEHNR and CDR2 FQNEAQ come from the germline V gene (reference sequence). After removal of 4 bases from V and 0 bases from J, the junction contained 12 bases not matched to a gene. CDR3 sequence reads: CASSSGGIEGGAKNIQYF. The CDR3 coding sequence is TGTGCCAGCAGCTCGGGGGGTATCGAAGGTGGAGCCAAAAACATTCAGTACTTC.

The rearrangement uses TRBV6-2 or TRBV6-3 and TRBJ2-4, with 8 bases identical to TRBD2. V was clipped by 2 bases and J by 6 bases; unmatched bases: 3. The CDR3 is 14 residues long. Germline loops: CDR1 MNHEY, CDR2 SVGEGT. The CDR3 region has the DNA TGTGCCAGCAGTTACCGGGGGGGGTTAAACATTCAGTACTTC. Protein sequence: CASSYRGGLNIQYF.

The genes are TRBV5-5 and TRBJ1-1, with D tentatively TRBD1 (5 bases). In germline, CDR1 is SGHKS, CDR2 YYEKEE (reference sequence). Trimming left V 3 bases short and J 5 bases short, with 11 bases between. This CDR3 spans 13 amino acids. The CDR3 is CASSWGWVTEAFF. CDR3 DNA: TGTGCCAGCAGCTGGGGGTGGGTAACTGAAGCTTTCTTT.